This TCR beta chain was recovered during a study of shared clonotypes between healthy human individuals. CDR3 size: 14 residues. V dropped 3 bases and J dropped 6 bases, with 12 bases sitting between them. Germline CDR1 reads MDHEN; CDR2 reads SYDVKM. CD45RO-negative, CCR7-positively selected cells formed the naive CD8 fraction, excluding terminally differentiated effector memory CD45RA+ cells. Assay: immunoSEQ multiplex PCR; the TCRdb copy retains only in-frame clones and omits some. In the table there are more than 2 million clones, over 85% of which are singletons. The receptor's source is a man younger than 35 in good health. Some clones in this sample may be carry-over from other donors' samples. The genes are TRBV28 and TRBJ1-5; D remains unclear. Sequenced: naive CD8+ T cells from PBMCs. Here the CDR3 DNA reads TGTGCCAGCAGTTTGGAAGGGTCAGGTCAGCCCCAGCATTTT. As protein: CASSLEGSGQPQHF.